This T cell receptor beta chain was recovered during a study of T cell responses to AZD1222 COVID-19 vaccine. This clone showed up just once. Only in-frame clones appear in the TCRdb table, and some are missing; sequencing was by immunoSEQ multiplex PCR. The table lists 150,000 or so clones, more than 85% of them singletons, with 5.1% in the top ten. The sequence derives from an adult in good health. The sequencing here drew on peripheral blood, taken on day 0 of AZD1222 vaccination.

CDR3 in DNA: TGTGCCAGCAGCTTATCGGGGAGCTCTGGAAACACCATATATTTT. It yields the protein CASSLSGSSGNTIYF. The chain links TRBV11-2 to TRBJ1-3, with D hard to call. Germline CDR1 is SGHAT and CDR2 is FQNNGV. The CDR3 has 15 residues. With 2 bases removed from V and 0 bases from J, the gap between germline ends came to 8 bases.